A single sample is the source of the 20 T cell receptor beta chains below, sequenced in a study of T cell repertoires in cytomegalovirus infection. From the reads, TCRdb called clonotypes with MiXCR, one entry per CDR3 protein. The sample yields hundreds of thousands of distinct CDR3 sequences, about a tenth seen once. The sequenced material came from PBMCs. The receptors here all came from a human donor in good health (CMV status not recorded). Some clones in this sample may be carry-over from other donors' samples.

Ten or more counts support this clonotype. This CDR3 reads CASSLVGGGGTDTQYF. The CDR3 DNA reads as TGTGCCAGCAGCTTAGTCGGCGGGGGAGGCACAGATACGCAGTATTTT. The V gene is TRBV7-2, the J gene TRBJ2-3; 7 bases map to TRBD2. The CDR3 spans 16 residues. The germline V gene has CDR1 SGHTA and CDR2 FQGNSA. Trimming removed 1 base from V and 1 base from J; junction bases left unmatched: 5.

This clonotype was counted only a few times. This chain joins TRBV29-1 and TRBJ1-1; no clear D gene. CDR1 is SQVTM and CDR2 is ANQGSEA in the germline V gene. Trimming removed 7 bases from V and 6 bases from J, with 15 bases in between. This CDR3 comprises 12 residues. In DNA, the CDR3 is TGCAGCGCCGCGCACGGCTCATCTGAAGCTTTCTTT. It translates to CSAAHGSSEAFF.

The rearrangement joins TRBV4-3 to TRBJ2-2; possible D gene TRBD1, 6 bases. Between the trimmed V and J ends, which lost 0 bases and 4 bases, there was a span of 12 bases. Germline lookup yields CDR1 LGHNA and CDR2 YSLEER. The CDR3 consists of 16 residues. The CDR3 sequence is CASSQDTGQSTGELFF. The CDR3 bases are TGCGCCAGCAGCCAAGATACTGGACAGTCCACCGGGGAGCTGTTTTTT.

The V call is TRBV2, the J call TRBJ2-3; D remains ambiguous. Trimming removed 10 bases at V and 2 bases at J, with 4 bases between. The germline CDR1 and CDR2 sequences are SNHLY and FYNNEI. The CDR3 totals 10 residues. CDR3 sequence reads: CATITDTQYF. CDR3 DNA sequence: TGTGCCACCATCACAGATACGCAGTATTTT.

This clonotype was observed a few times. The chain links TRBV13 to TRBJ2-7; TRBD1 matches 10 bases. CDR1 is PRHDT and CDR2 is FYEKMQ in the germline V gene (reference sequence). The CDR3 runs to 17 residues. J gave up 0 bases and V 5 bases, and 10 bases lay outside the gene matches. The CDR3 bases are TGTGCCAGCAGCCCAGGGGACAGGGGACAGTACTCCTACGAGCAGTACTTC. This codes for CASSPGDRGQYSYEQYF.

This clonotype was picked up many times. The rearrangement uses TRBV7-3 and TRBJ2-5, with D maybe TRBD1 (6 bases). CDR3 length: 17 residues. V dropped 0 bases and J dropped 2 bases, with 16 bases sitting between them. The germline CDR1 and CDR2 sequences are SGHTA and FQGTGA. The CDR3 region is CASSLTGGGLSQETQYF. The CDR3 region has the DNA TGTGCCAGCAGCTTAACCGGTGGGGGCCTGTCGCAAGAGACCCAGTACTTC.

As concerns this clonotype: Possible read error: a much larger clone is one base away. CDR3 nucleotide sequence: TGTGCCAGCAGTGAAGGAGACCTCCTTTCTCGACTCACCATATATTTT. Protein sequence: CASSEGDLLSRLTIYF. The chain joins TRBV25-1 to TRBJ1-3; D remains unclear. V was cut by 2 bases and J by 9 bases, with 20 bases left in between. This CDR3 comprises 16 residues. From germline, CDR1 is MGHDK and CDR2 SYGVNS.

This clonotype was recorded many times. This sequence joins TRBV6-2 or TRBV6-3 and TRBJ1-2, with D hard to call. Trimming took 8 bases from V and 4 from J, leaving 11 bases between them. Germline lookup yields CDR1 MNHEY and CDR2 SVGEGT. This CDR3 has 12 residues. CDR3 DNA sequence: TGTGCCAGCGGAGGGCCTCTCTATGGCTACACCTTC. Its protein product is CASGGPLYGYTF.

The sample holds many counts of this clonotype. CDR3 nucleotides: TGCGCCAGCCGGACAGGGGTGAACACCGGGGAGCTGTTTTTT. Translating gives CASRTGVNTGELFF. The J gene is TRBJ2-2, the V gene TRBV4-3; 9 bases map to TRBD1. The CDR3 contains 14 residues. The germline V gene has CDR1 LGHNA and CDR2 YSLEER. V lost 8 bases and J lost 1; bases outside the gene matches: 2.

This clonotype came up a few times. This chain uses TRBV29-1 with TRBJ2-7; perhaps TRBD2 as D (6 bases). The CDR3 is 14 amino acids. Trimming shortened V by 5 bases and J by 0 bases, and 14 bases separated the two germline ends. Germline CDR1 is SQVTM and CDR2 is ANQGSEA. In DNA form, the CDR3 reads TGCAGCGTTAAGGGACTCCTTAGCTCCTACGAGCAGTACTTC. It yields the protein CSVKGLLSSYEQYF.

This clonotype was observed many times. The chain recombines TRBV2 with TRBJ2-6; no definite D call. Trimming took 7 bases from V and 0 from J, leaving 10 bases between them. Germline assignment: CDR1 SNHLY and CDR2 FYNNEI. This CDR3 is built from 15 residues. The CDR3 DNA reads as TGTGCCAGCATGAACGGTTACTCTGGGGCCAACGTCCTGACTTTC. It specifies CASMNGYSGANVLTF.

J is TRBJ2-6 and V is TRBV6-2 or TRBV6-3; 9 bases line up with TRBD1. The CDR3 extends over 16 amino acids. Germline loops: CDR1 MNHEY, CDR2 SVGEGT. The V segment lost 6 bases and the J segment 9 bases; nucleotides outside the gene matches: 12. The CDR3 sequence is CASSLSGTGFINVLTF. Written as DNA, the CDR3 is TGTGCCAGCAGCCTCTCGGGGACAGGGTTCATCAACGTCCTGACTTTC.

Ten or more counts support this clonotype. V usage is TRBV28 and J usage is TRBJ1-1; D unclear. The V and J ends lost 1 base and 7 bases respectively, with 10 bases between them. The CDR3 runs to 13 residues. Germline V CDR1 and CDR2: MDHEN, SYDVKM. In DNA, the CDR3 is TGTGCCAGCAGTTTATCCTTATTAAATGAAGCTTTCTTT. Translated: CASSLSLLNEAFF.

This clonotype was recorded many times. The CDR3 is CASKEFTQGIQYF. The CDR3 bases are TGTGCCAGCAAAGAATTCACGCAGGGCATTCAGTACTTC. This chain connects TRBV2 to TRBJ2-4, with TRBD1 as a possible D gene (5 bases). V was trimmed by 7 bases and J by 9 bases, leaving 16 bases between them. The V gene's germline CDR1 is SNHLY and CDR2 FYNNEI. The CDR3 sequence is 13 residues long.

This clonotype was seen ten or more times. The J gene is TRBJ2-2, the V gene TRBV7-9; D is uncertain. The CDR3 totals 13 residues. The V end lost 8 bases, the J end lost 6 bases, and 13 bases lay between the germline ends. The V gene's germline CDR1 is SEHNR and CDR2 FQNEAQ (reference sequence). In DNA, the CDR3 is TGTGCCAGCGACTGGCCTATCGCCGGGGAGCTGTTTTTT. Amino acids: CASDWPIAGELFF.

This clonotype was found many times. The V gene is TRBV7-2, the J gene TRBJ1-3, with a tentative D call TRBD1 (5 bases). Germline V gene sequence: CDR1 SGHTA, CDR2 FQGNSA. Trimming pared 10 bases from V and 1 base from J, leaving 11 bases between. The length of the CDR3 is 13 residues. The CDR3 loop reads CATSTESGNTIYF. The CDR3 nucleotides are TGTGCCACCTCGACAGAGTCTGGAAACACCATATATTTT.

The chain has TRBV14 and TRBJ2-1; 9 nucleotides match TRBD1. V shed 0 bases and J 8 bases; nucleotides not matched to a gene: 8. This CDR3 spans 16 amino acids. CDR1 SGHDN and CDR2 FVKESK come from the germline V gene. The CDR3 reads CASSQERRQGVYEQFF. Here the CDR3 DNA reads TGTGCCAGCAGCCAAGAGAGGAGACAGGGGGTTTATGAGCAGTTCTTC.

This clonotype was observed many times. J is TRBJ1-2 and V is TRBV28; D perhaps matches TRBD1 (5 bases). V gave up 6 bases and J gave up 4 bases, with 18 bases separating them. The CDR3 has 15 amino acids. Germline lookup yields CDR1 MDHEN and CDR2 SYDVKM. The CDR3 reads CASRGVERSSYGYTF. The CDR3 DNA sequence: TGTGCCAGCAGAGGGGTCGAGCGCAGCTCCTATGGCTACACCTTC.

Many counts were recorded for this clonotype. The chain has TRBV6-5 and TRBJ1-6; no firm D call. CDR3 size: 16 residues. Germline CDR1 and CDR2: MNHEY and SVGAGI. V dropped 0 bases and J dropped 0 bases, with 6 bases sitting between them. The CDR3 DNA reads as TGTGCCAGCAGTTACTCACGGGGCTCCTATAATTCACCCCTCCACTTT. This sequence encodes CASSYSRGSYNSPLHF.

The genes are TRBV11-2 and TRBJ2-2; 13 bases are shared with TRBD2. This CDR3 spans 16 amino acids. V shed 5 bases and J 7 bases; nucleotides not matched to a gene: 7. Germline V gene data show CDR1 as SGHAT and CDR2 as FQNNGV. DNA of the CDR3: TGTGCCAGCAGCCGCGGGACTAGCGGGGCCGGCGGGGAGCTGTTTTTT. Protein: CASSRGTSGAGGELFF.